There are many counts of the clone carrying this T cell receptor (beta chain). V shed 5 bases and J shed 6 bases, with 11 bases lying between them. The CDR3 consists of 12 residues. These data belong to a study of early T cells in non-severe SARS-CoV-2 infection. Study information: Investigators sequenced bulk RNA drawn from unsorted whole blood, and chains remained unpaired.

cDNA molecules, individually, were tagged with unique molecular identifiers. TCRdb passed the 5' RACE reads through MiXCR, listing each CDR3 protein once. The data hold 65,000 to 85,000 distinct CDR3 sequences, with about a tenth observed a single time. This chain links TRBV12-3 or TRBV12-4 with TRBJ2-7, with unresolved D. Sequences were derived from whole blood, sampled at baseline. The clonotype was recovered from an adult who was a healthcare worker with PCR-confirmed SARS-CoV-2 infection or an uninfected control (not recorded which). Here the CDR3 DNA reads TGTGCCAGCAGTCCCCGATTAGGCGAGCAGTACTTC. Translating it yields CASSPRLGEQYF.